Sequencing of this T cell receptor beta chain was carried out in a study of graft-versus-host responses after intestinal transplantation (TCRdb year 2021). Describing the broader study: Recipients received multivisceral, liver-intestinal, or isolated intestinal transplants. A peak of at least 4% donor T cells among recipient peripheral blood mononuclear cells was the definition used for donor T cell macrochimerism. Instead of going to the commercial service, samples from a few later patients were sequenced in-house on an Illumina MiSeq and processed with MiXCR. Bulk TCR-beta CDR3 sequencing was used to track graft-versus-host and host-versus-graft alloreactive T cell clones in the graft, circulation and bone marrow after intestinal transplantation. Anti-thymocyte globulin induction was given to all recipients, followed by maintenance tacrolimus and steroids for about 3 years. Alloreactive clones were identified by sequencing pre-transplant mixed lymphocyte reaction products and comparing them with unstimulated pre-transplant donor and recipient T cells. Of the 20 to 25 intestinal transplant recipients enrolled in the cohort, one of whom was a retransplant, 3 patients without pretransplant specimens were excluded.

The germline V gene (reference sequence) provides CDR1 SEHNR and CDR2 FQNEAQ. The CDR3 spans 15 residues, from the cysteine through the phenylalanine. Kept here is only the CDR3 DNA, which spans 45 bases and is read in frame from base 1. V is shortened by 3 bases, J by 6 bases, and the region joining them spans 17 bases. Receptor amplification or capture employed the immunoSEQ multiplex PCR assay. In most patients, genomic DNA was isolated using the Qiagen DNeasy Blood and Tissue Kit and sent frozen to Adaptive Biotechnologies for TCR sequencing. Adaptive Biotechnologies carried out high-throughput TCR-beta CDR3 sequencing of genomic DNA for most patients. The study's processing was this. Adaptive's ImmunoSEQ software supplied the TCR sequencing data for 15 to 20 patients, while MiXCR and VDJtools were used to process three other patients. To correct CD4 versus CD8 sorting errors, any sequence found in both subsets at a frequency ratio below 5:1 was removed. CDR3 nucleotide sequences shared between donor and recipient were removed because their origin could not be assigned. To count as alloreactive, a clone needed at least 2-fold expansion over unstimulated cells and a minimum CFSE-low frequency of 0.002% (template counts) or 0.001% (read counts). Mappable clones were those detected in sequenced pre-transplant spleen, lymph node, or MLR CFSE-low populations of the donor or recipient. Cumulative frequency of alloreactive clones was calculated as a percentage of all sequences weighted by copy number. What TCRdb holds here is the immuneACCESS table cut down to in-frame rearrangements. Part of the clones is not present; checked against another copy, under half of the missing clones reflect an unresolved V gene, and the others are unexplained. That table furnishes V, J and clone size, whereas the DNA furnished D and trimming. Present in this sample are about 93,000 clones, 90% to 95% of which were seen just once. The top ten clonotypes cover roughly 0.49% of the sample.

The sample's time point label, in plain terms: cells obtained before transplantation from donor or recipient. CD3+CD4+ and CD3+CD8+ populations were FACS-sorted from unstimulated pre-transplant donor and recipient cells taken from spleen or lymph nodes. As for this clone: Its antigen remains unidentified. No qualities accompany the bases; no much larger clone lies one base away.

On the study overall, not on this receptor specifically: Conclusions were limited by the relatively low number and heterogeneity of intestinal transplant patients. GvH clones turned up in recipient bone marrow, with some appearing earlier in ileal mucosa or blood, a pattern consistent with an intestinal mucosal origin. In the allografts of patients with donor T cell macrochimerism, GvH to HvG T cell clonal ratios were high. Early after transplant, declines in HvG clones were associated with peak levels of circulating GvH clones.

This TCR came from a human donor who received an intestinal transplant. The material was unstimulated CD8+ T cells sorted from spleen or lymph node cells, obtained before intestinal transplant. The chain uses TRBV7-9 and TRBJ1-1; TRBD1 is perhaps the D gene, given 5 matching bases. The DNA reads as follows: TGTGCCAGCAGCTTTGGTGCAGGGCCCAAGGCTGAAGCTTTCTTT. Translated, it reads CASSFGAGPKAEAFF.